The 2 T cell receptor beta chains below come from one sample, sequenced in a study of cytomegalovirus exposure and HLA in healthy donors. Amplification used 60 Vbeta primers and 13 Jbeta primers. The data were produced by immunoSEQ multiplex PCR, yet TCRdb's version contains in-frame clones alone and is incomplete. The sample contains about 180,000 clones, about three quarters of which appear only once. Input material: PBMCs. The source is a woman aged 45-65 years in good health and CMV-seropositive.

V usage is TRBV2 and J usage is TRBJ2-3; D gene ambiguous. V lost 2 bases and J lost 0, with 9 bases in between. Germline V gene sequence: CDR1 SNHLY, CDR2 FYNNEI. The CDR3 extends over 15 amino acids. CDR3 DNA sequence: TGTGCCAGCAGTGAAAGGAGCTTGAGCACAGATACGCAGTATTTT. Amino acids: CASSERSLSTDTQYF.

The chain carries TRBV15 and TRBJ2-7, with TRBD1 matching over 8 bases. The CDR3 has 14 residues. Germline-derived CDR1 and CDR2 are LNHNV and YYDKDF (reference sequence). V shed 3 bases, J shed 5 bases, and the junction held 6 bases outside the gene matches. CDR3 DNA: TGTGCCACCAGCAGGGGGGGACAGGCCGACGAGCAGTACTTC. It codes for CATSRGGQADEQYF.